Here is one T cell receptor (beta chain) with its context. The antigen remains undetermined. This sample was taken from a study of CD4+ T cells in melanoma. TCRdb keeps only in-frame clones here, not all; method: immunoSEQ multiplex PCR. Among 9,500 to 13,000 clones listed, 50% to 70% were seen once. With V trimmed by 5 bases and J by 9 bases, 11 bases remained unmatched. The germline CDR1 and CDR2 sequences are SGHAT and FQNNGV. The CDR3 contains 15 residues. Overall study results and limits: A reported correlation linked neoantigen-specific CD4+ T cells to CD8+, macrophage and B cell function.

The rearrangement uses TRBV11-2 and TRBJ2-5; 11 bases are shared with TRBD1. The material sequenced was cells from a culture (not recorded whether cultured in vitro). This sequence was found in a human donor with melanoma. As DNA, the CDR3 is TGTGCCAGCAGCCCCTTCAGGGACAGGGGGACGTCCCAGTACTTC. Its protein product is CASSPFRDRGTSQYF.